This TCR beta chain originates from a study of blood T cell repertoires in COVID-19. Whole-study context: Samples came from the United States, Italy and Spain, spanning acute and convalescent COVID-19.

As originally analysed: Reference gene primer amplification in the assay estimated nucleated cell counts. Assay: immunoSEQ multiplex PCR; the TCRdb copy retains only in-frame clones and omits some. V, J and clone size derive from that table, while D and trimming were established from the DNA sequence. Of 300,000 to 400,000 clones in the sample, about nine tenths were seen once. The CDR3 runs 13 residues. Losses at the gene ends were 3 bases for V and 2 bases for J; bases not matched to a gene: 0. Sequenced sample: peripheral blood. V gene TRBV5-3 combines with J gene TRBJ1-1; 8 positions match TRBD1. TRBV5-3 is an open reading frame whose function is uncertain. The sequence came from a woman in her 70s with COVID-19, enrolled during active disease. CDR3 in amino acids: CARSSGGNTEAFF. The DNA of the CDR3 is TGTGCCAGAAGCTCAGGGGGCAACACTGAAGCTTTCTTT.